The clone carrying this T cell receptor beta chain was detected a few times. Its specificity is unknown. This entry belongs to a study of CD8 T cells in ankylosing spondylitis. MiXCR was run by TCRdb on the 5' RACE reads, yielding one entry per CDR3 protein. The data show about 800,000 distinct CDR3 sequences, around 11% seen once. Overall study findings and caveats: Blood of patients with ankylosing spondylitis appeared to be characterized by a TCR beta motif of about 8 highly homologous variants. Relatively scarce in peripheral blood, disease-linked clones were CD8+.

V dropped 0 bases and J dropped 3 bases, with 11 bases sitting between them. Per germline, CDR1 MNHNS and CDR2 SASEGT. The CDR3 covers 15 residues. The chain has TRBV6-1 and TRBJ1-1; D is undetermined. What was sequenced was blood, either unsorted or a sorted T cell fraction (not recorded which). This clonotype was obtained from a male donor with ankylosing spondylitis. In DNA form, the CDR3 reads TGTGCCAGCAGTGAAGCGCGAGCGGGAGACACTGAAGCTTTCTTT. This translates into CASSEARAGDTEAFF.